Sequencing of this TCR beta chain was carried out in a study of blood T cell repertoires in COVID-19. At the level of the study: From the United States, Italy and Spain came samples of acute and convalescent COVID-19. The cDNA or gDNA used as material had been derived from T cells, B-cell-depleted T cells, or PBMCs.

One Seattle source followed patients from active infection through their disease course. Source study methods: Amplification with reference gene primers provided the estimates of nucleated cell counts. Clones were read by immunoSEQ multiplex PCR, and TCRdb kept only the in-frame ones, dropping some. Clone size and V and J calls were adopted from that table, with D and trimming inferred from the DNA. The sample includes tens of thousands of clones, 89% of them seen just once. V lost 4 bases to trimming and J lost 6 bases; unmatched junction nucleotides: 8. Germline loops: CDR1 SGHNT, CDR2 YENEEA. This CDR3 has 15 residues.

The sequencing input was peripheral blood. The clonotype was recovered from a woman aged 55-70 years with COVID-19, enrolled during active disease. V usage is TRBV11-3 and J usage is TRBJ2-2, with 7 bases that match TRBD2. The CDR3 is CASSSRWEGAGELFF. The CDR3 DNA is TGTGCCAGCAGCTCCCGGTGGGAGGGCGCCGGGGAGCTGTTTTTT.